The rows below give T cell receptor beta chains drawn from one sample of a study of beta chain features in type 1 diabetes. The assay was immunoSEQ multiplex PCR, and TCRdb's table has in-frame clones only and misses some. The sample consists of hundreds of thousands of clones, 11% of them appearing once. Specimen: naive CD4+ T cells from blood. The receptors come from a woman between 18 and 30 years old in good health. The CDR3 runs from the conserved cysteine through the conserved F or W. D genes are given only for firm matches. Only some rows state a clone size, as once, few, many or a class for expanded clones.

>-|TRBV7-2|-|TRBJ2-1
CASSYRWGAYNEQFF
TGTGCCAGCAGCTACCGTTGGGGGGCCTACAATGAGCAGTTCTTC
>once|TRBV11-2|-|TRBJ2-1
CASSSRTVYNEQFF
TGTGCCAGCAGCTCTAGGACAGTATACAATGAGCAGTTCTTC
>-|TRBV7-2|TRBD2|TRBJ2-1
CASSSRGLAANEQFF
TGTGCCAGCAGCTCGAGAGGACTAGCGGCGAATGAGCAGTTCTTC
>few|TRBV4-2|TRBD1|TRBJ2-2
CASSHTGQGTNTGELFF
TGTGCCAGCAGCCACACGGGACAGGGAACGAACACCGGGGAGCTGTTTTTT
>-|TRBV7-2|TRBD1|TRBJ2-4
CASSYHSSGTVQNIQYF
TGTGCCAGCAGCTACCACAGCTCGGGGACAGTCCAAAACATTCAGTACTTC
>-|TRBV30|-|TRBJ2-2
CAWSYGRTNTGELFF
TGTGCCTGGAGTTACGGACGGACGAACACCGGGGAGCTGTTTTTT
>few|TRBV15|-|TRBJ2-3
CATSRDPLLDTQYF
TGTGCCACCAGCAGAGATCCTCTCTTGGATACGCAGTATTTT
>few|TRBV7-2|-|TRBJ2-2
CASLPANTGELFF
TGTGCCAGCTTACCGGCGAACACCGGGGAGCTGTTTTTT
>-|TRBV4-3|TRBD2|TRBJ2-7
CASSRENSGRAREQYF
TGCGCCAGCAGCCGAGAGAATAGCGGGAGGGCCCGCGAGCAGTACTTC
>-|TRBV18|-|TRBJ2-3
CASSRSPGEADTQYF
TGTGCCAGCTCACGATCTCCAGGGGAGGCAGATACGCAGTATTTT
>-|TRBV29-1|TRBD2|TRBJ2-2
CSVETTSGSAGELFF
TGCAGCGTTGAAACGACTAGCGGGTCGGCCGGGGAGCTGTTTTTT
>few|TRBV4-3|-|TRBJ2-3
CASSHAWSQDTQYF
TGCGCCAGCAGCCATGCCTGGTCTCAGGATACGCAGTATTTT
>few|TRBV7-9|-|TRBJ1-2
CASSLLLGYGYTF
TGTGCCAGCAGCCTACTCCTTGGCTATGGCTACACCTTC
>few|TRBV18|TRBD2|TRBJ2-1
CASSPLTSGSNEQFF
TGTGCCAGCTCACCGCTGACTAGCGGGAGCAATGAGCAGTTCTTC
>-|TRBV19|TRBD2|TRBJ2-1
CASSTQGTSGHNEQFF
TGTGCCAGTAGTACCCAAGGGACTAGCGGTCACAATGAGCAGTTCTTC
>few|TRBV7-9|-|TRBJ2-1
CASSLYRADGQFF
TGTGCCAGCAGCTTATACAGGGCCGATGGGCAGTTCTTC